This T cell receptor beta chain was sequenced in a study of T cell responses to AZD1222 COVID-19 vaccine. Remarks on this clone: The target antigen is unknown.

Sequenced by immunoSEQ multiplex PCR; TCRdb stores in-frame clones only, minus some. The table shows about 160,000 clones, with roughly 90% occurring only once. Study-wide results and limits: CD4 TCRs associated with vaccination spanned spike, dominating at 160-218 and 743-854. The peak T cell response came first, and repertoires were sampled only after it. Regions left unmutated in variants are reportedly the target of nearly half of spike-specific TCRs.

The sample was peripheral blood, taken 28 days after the second AZD1222 dose. The receptor comes from an adult who received the AZD1222 COVID-19 vaccine.

CDR3 in DNA: TGTGCCAGCAGCTTAGTCCTGACTAGCGGGGGAAATGAGCAGTTCTTC. It encodes CASSLVLTSGGNEQFF. J is TRBJ2-1 and V is TRBV11-2; TRBD2 agrees at 12 bases. CDR1 is SGHAT and CDR2 is FQNNGV in the germline V gene. This CDR3 comprises 16 residues. V lost 1 base and J lost 7; bases outside the gene matches: 5.